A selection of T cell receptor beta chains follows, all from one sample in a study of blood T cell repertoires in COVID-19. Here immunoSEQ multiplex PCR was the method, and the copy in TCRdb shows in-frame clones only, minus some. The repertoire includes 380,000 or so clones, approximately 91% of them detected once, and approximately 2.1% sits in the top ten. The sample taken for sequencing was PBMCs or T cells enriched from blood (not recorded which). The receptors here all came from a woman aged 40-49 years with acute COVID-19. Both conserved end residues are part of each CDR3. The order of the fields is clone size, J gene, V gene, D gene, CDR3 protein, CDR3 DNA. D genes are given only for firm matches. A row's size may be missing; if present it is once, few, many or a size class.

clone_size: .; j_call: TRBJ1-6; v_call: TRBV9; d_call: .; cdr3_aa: CASSVVFAGSPLHF; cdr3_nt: TGTGCCAGCAGCGTAGTGTTTGCGGGTTCACCCCTCCACTTT
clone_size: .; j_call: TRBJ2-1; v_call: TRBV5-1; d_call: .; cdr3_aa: CASSFRGDSYNEQFF; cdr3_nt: TGCGCCAGCAGCTTCAGGGGGGACTCCTACAATGAGCAGTTCTTC
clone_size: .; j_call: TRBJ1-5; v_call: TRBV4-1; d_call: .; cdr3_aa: CASSPGPTGVQPQHF; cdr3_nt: TGCGCCAGCAGCCCAGGTCCAACGGGGGTACAGCCCCAGCATTTT
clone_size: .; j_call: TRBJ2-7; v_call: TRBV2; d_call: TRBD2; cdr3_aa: CASGLAGGREYF; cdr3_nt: TGTGCCAGTGGACTAGCGGGGGGGCGCGAGTACTTC
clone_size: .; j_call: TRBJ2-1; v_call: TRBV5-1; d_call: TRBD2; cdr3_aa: CASSPQGVAGGHYNEQFF; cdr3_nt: TGCGCCAGCAGCCCGCAGGGGGTGGCGGGGGGGCACTACAATGAGCAGTTCTTC
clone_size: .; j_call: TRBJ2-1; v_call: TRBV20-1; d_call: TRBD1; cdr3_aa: CSASGSSQGARHNEQFF; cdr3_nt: TGCAGTGCTAGTGGGAGCTCCCAGGGGGCGCGACACAATGAGCAGTTCTTC
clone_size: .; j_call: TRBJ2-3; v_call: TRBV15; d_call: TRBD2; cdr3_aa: CATSSRGLAGDPFTDTQYF; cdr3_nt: TGTGCCACCAGCAGCCGTGGACTAGCGGGGGACCCTTTCACAGATACGCAGTATTTT
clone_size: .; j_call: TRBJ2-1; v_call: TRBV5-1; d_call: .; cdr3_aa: CASSFGQTHGEQFF; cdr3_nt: TGCGCCAGCAGCTTCGGACAGACCCACGGTGAGCAGTTCTTC
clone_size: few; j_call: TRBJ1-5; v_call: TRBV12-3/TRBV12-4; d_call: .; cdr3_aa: CASSFAGGSKHF; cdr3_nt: .
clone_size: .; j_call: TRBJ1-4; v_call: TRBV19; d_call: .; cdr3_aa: CASRDRTQGEKLFF; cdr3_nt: TGTGCCAGTAGAGACAGAACACAGGGAGAAAAACTGTTTTTT
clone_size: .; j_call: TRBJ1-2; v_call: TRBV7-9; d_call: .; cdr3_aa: CASSPTVRGDGYTF; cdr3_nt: TGTGCCAGCAGCCCCACCGTTCGCGGGGATGGCTACACCTTC
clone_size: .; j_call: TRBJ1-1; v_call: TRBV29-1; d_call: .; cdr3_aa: CSVNRVEAFF; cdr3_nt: TGCAGCGTTAACAGGGTTGAAGCTTTCTTT
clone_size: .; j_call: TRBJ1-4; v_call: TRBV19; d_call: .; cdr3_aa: CASSTSQGSEKLFF; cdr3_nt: TGTGCCAGTAGTACTAGTCAGGGAAGTGAAAAACTGTTTTTT
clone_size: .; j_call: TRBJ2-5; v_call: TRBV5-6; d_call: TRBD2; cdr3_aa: CASSLIFRGGQETQYF; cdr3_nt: TGTGCCAGCAGCTTAATTTTTCGGGGGGGTCAAGAGACCCAGTACTTC
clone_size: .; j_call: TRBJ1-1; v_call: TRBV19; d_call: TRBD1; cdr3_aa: CASSTQGAAAEAFF; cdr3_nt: TGTGCCAGTAGTACCCAGGGGGCAGCGGCTGAAGCTTTCTTT
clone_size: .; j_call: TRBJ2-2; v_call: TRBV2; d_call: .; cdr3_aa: CASSRVPIPGTGELFF; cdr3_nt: TGTGCCAGCAGCCGGGTACCAATCCCGGGCACCGGGGAGCTGTTTTTT
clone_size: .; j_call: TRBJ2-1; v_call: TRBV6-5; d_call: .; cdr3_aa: CASSYDYSAYNEQFF; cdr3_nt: TGTGCCAGCAGTTATGACTACAGCGCCTACAATGAGCAGTTCTTC
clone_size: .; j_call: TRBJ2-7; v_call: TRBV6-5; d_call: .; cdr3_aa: CASREGQQSYEQYF; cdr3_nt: TGTGCCAGCAGGGAGGGACAGCAGTCCTACGAGCAGTACTTC
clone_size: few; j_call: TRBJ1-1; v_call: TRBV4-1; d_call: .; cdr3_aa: CASSHLQGLNTEAFF; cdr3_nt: TGCGCCAGCAGCCATCTACAGGGTTTGAACACTGAAGCTTTCTTT
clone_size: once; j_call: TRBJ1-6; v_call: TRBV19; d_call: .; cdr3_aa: CASSLTSPAAYNSPLHF; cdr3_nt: TGTGCCAGTAGTTTGACGTCCCCCGCGGCCTATAATTCACCCCTCCACTTT
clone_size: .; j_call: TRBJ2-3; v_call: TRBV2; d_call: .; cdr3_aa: CASSDKRRTDTQYF; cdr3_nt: TGTGCCAGCAGTGACAAGCGTCGCACAGATACGCAGTATTTT
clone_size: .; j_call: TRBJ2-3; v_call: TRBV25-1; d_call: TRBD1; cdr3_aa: CASSESGQGVKDTQYF; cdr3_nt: TGTGCCAGCAGTGAATCGGGACAGGGTGTAAAAGATACGCAGTATTTT
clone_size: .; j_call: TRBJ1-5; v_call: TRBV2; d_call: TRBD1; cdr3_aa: CASSGQGGNQPQHF; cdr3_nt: TGTGCCAGCAGTGGACAGGGCGGAAATCAGCCCCAGCATTTT
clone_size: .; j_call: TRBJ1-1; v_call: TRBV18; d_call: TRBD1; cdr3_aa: CASSPPGQGAGNTEAFF; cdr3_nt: TGTGCCAGCTCACCCCCGGGACAGGGGGCAGGGAACACTGAAGCTTTCTTT
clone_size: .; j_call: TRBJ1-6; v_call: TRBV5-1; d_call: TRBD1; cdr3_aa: CASSFQGDWSPLHF; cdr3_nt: TGCGCCAGCAGCTTCCAGGGGGATTGGTCACCCCTCCACTTT
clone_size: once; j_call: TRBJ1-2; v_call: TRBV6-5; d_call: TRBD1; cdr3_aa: CASSPPGQGNYGYTF; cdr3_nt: TGTGCCAGCAGCCCCCCGGGACAGGGTAACTATGGCTACACCTTC
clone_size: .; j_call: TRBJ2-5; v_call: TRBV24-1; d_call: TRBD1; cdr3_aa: CASAGGAGETQYF; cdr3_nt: TGTGCCAGCGCAGGGGGCGCGGGGGAGACCCAGTACTTC
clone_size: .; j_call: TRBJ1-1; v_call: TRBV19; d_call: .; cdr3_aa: CARTSQITEAFF; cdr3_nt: TGTGCCAGAACCTCCCAGATCACTGAAGCTTTCTTT
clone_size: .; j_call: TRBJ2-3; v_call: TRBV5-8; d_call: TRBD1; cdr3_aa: CASSLLGGVGDTQYF; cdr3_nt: TGTGCCAGCAGCTTGTTAGGGGGCGTAGGAGATACGCAGTATTTT
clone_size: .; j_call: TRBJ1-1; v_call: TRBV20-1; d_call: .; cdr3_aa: CSASAPQGAEAFF; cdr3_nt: TGCAGTGCTAGTGCTCCGCAGGGTGCTGAAGCTTTCTTT
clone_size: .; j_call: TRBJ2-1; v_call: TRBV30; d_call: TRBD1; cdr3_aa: CAWIPGQGFNEQFF; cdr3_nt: TGTGCCTGGATTCCGGGACAGGGGTTCAATGAGCAGTTCTTC
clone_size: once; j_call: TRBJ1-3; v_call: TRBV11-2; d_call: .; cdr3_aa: CASRSVNTIYF; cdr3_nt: TGTGCCAGCAGATCAGTAAACACCATATATTTT
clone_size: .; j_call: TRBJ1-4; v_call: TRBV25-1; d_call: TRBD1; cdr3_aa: CASSVGQPNEKLFF; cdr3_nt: TGTGCCAGCAGTGTGGGACAGCCTAATGAAAAACTGTTTTTT
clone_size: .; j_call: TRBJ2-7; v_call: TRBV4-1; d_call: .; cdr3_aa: CASSQIMGRPYEQYF; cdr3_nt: TGCGCCAGCAGCCAAATTATGGGCAGACCCTACGAGCAGTACTTC
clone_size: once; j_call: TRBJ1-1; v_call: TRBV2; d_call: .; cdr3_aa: CASNRDQNTEAFF; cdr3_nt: TGTGCCAGTAACAGGGACCAGAACACTGAAGCTTTCTTT
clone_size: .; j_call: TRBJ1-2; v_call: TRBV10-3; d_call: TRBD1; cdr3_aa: CAISGDRGAYGYTF; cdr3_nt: TGTGCCATCAGTGGGGACAGGGGAGCCTATGGCTACACCTTC
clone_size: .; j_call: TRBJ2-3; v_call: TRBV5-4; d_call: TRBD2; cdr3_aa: CASSLVASGNTDTQYF; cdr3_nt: TGTGCCAGCAGCTTGGTGGCTAGCGGGAACACAGATACGCAGTATTTT
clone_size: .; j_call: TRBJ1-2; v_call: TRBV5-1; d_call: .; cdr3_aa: CASSLEGGPSGYTF; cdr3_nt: TGCGCCAGCAGCTTGGAGGGAGGACCCTCGGGCTACACCTTC
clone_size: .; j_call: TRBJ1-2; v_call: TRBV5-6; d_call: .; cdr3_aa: CASSPLEGMGIDYGYTF; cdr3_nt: TGTGCCAGCAGCCCTCTTGAGGGTATGGGGATCGACTATGGCTACACCTTC
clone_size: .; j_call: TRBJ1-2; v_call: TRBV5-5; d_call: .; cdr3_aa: CASSLELVPGGYTF; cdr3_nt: TGTGCCAGCAGCTTGGAACTGGTGCCGGGTGGCTACACCTTC
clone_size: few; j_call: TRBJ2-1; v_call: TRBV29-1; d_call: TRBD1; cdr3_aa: CSVASDRGLQFF; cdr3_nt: TGCAGCGTTGCTAGTGACAGGGGCCTGCAGTTCTTC
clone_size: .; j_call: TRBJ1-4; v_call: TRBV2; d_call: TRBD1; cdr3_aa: CASRDRGDEKLFF; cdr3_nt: TGTGCCAGCAGGGACAGGGGTGATGAAAAACTGTTTTTT
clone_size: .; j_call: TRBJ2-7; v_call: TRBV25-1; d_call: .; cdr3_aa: CASRRTGSSYEQYF; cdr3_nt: TGTGCCAGCAGAAGAACAGGGAGCTCCTACGAGCAGTACTTC
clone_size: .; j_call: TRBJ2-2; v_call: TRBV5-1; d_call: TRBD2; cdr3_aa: CASSPVAGKNTGELFF; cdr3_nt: TGCGCCAGCAGCCCTGTAGCGGGGAAGAACACCGGGGAGCTGTTTTTT
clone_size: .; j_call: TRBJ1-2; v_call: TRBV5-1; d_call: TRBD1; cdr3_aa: CASSSLTGGIGGYTF; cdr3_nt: TGCGCCAGCAGCTCCCTGACAGGGGGAATTGGAGGCTACACCTTC
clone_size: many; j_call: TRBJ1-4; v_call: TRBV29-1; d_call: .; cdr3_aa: CSAGAVDEKLFF; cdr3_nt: TGCAGCGCAGGGGCGGTTGATGAAAAACTGTTTTTT
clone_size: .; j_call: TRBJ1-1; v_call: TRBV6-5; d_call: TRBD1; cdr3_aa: CASRTGGVTEAFF; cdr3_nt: TGTGCCAGCAGAACAGGGGGTGTGACTGAAGCTTTCTTT
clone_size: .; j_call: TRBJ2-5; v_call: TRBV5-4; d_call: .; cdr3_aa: CASSLVAGLGETQYF; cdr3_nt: TGTGCCAGCAGCTTGGTGGCGGGTTTAGGGGAGACCCAGTACTTC
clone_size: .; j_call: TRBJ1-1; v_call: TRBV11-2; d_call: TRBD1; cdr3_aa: CASRYTGTGDDTEAFF; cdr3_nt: TGTGCCAGCAGATACACCGGGACAGGGGACGACACTGAAGCTTTCTTT
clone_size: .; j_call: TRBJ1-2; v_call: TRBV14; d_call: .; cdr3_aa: CASSQVSARGDGYTF; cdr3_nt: TGTGCCAGCAGCCAAGTTTCGGCAAGGGGCGATGGCTACACCTTC
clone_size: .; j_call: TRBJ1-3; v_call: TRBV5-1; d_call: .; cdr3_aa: CASSLAVAGRSGNTIYF; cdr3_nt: TGCGCCAGCAGCTTGGCCGTTGCAGGCCGCTCTGGAAACACCATATATTTT
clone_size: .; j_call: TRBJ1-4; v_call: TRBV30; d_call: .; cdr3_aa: CAWSVGASANEKLFF; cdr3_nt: TGTGCCTGGAGTGTGGGGGCCTCAGCTAATGAAAAACTGTTTTTT
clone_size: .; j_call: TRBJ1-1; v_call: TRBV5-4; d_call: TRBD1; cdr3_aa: CASSPDRGPTRATEAFF; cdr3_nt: TGTGCCAGCAGCCCCGACAGGGGGCCTACCCGGGCCACTGAAGCTTTCTTT
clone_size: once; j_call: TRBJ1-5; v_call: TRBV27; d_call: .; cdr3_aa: CASSFSAGGNQPQHF; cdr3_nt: TGTGCCAGCAGTTTCTCGGCAGGGGGCAATCAGCCCCAGCATTTT
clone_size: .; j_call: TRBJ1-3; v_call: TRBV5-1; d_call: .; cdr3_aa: CASSLVVGSGNTIYF; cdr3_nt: TGCGCCAGCAGCTTGGTTGTGGGCTCGGGAAACACCATATATTTT